The clone carrying this T cell receptor (beta chain) was found many times. Its antigen is unknown. V lost 0 bases to trimming and J lost 10 bases, with 25 bases between them. CDR1 SGHDN and CDR2 FVKESK come from the germline V gene. The CDR3 sequence is 18 residues long. This entry belongs to a study of neurological immune-mediated disorders. The time point was: longitudinal time-point 1 (baseline). The authors produced cDNA by 5'RACE using 10-nucleotide random UMIs. The output of every sequencing run exceeded 170 million TCR-beta sequences, derived from 15-18 subjects. MiXCR, applied by TCRdb to the 5' RACE reads, yields one record per CDR3 protein. The table has around 60,000 distinct CDR3 sequences, approximately 12% seen once. Study-wide points: In HTLV-1-associated myelopathy, TCR clonal expansion was greatest, whereas multiple sclerosis had the least, falling below healthy controls.

The source of this sequence is a male donor with HTLV-1-associated myelopathy (HAM/TSP). The sequencing input was PBMCs. The chain uses TRBV14 and TRBJ1-3, with D perhaps matching TRBD1 (6 bases). The CDR3 bases are TGTGCCAGCAGCCAAGAAATCGGCAGGGGCCATGGGAGAGGTACCATATATTTT. Its translation: CASSQEIGRGHGRGTIYF. The complete variable domain, with remaining parts taken from reference TRBV14 and TRBJ1-3, reads EAGVTQFPSHSVIEKGQTVTLRCDPISGHDNLYWYRRVMGKEIKFLLHFVKESKQDESGMPNNRFLAERTGGTYSTLKVQPAELEDSGVYFCASSQEIGRGHGRGTIYFGEGSWLTVV.